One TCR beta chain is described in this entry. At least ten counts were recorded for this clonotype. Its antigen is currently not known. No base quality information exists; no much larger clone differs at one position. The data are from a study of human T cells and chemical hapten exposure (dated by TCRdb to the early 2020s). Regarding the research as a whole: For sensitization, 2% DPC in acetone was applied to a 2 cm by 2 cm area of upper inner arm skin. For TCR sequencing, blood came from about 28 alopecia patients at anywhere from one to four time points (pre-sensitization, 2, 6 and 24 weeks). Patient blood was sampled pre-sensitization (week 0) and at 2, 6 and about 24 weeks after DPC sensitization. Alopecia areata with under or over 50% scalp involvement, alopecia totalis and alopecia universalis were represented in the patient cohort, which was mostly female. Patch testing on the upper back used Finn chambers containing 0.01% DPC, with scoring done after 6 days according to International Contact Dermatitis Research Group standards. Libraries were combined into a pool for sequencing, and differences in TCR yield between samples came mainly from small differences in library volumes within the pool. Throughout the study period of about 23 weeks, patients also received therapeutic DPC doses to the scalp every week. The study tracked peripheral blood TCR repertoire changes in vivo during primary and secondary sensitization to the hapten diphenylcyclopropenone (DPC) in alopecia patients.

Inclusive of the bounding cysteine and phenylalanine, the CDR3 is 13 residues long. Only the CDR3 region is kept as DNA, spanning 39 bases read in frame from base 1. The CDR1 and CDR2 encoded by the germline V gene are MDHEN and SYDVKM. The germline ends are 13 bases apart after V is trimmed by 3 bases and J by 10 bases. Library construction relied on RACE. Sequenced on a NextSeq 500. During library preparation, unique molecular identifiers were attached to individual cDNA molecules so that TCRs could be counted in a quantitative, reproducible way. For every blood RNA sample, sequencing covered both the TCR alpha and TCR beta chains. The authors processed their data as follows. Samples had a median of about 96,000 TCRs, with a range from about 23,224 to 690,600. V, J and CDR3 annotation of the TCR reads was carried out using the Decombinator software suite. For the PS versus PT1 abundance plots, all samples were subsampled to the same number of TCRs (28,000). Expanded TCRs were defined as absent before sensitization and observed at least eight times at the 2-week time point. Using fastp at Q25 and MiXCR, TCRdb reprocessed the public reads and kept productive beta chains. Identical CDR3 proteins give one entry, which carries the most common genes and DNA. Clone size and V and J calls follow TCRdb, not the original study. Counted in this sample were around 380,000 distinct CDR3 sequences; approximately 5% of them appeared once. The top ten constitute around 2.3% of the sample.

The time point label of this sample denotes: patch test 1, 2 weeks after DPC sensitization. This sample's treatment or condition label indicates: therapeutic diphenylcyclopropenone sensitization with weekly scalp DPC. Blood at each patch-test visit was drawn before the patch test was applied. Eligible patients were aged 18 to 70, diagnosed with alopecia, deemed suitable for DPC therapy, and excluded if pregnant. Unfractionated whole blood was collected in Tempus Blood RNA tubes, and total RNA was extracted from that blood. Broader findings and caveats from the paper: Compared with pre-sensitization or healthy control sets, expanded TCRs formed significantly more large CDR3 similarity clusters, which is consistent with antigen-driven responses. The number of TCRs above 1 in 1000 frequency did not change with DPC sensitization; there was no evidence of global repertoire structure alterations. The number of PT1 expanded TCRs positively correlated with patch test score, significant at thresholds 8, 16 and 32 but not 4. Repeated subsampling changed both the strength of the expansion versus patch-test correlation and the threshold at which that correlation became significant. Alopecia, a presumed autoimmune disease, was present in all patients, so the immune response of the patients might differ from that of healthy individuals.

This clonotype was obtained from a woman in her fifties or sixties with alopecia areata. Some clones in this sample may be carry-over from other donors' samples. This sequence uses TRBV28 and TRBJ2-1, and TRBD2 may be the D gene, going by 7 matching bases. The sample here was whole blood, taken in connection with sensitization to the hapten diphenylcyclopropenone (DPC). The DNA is TGTGCCAGCAGTTTGGGGGCGGGAGCCGAGCAGTTCTTC. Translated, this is CASSLGAGAEQFF. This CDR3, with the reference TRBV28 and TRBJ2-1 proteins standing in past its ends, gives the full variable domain DVKVTQSSRYLVKRTGEKVFLECVQDMDHENMFWYRQDPGLGLRLIYFSYDVKMKEKGDIPEGYSVSREKKERFSLILESASTNQTSMYLCASSLGAGAEQFFGPGTRLTVL.